These 10 T cell receptor beta chains share one sample of origin, sequenced in a study of shared clonotypes between healthy human individuals. The method was immunoSEQ multiplex PCR; TCRdb's version includes in-frame clones alone and lacks a portion of them. The sample contains about 2.4 million clones, 80% to 95% of which appear only once. The sequenced sample consisted of naive CD4+ T cells from PBMCs. Subset: CD45RA+ positively selected. These receptors were taken from a man aged 18 to 29 in good health. Some clones in this sample may be carry-over from other donors' samples.

The chain joins TRBV21-1 to TRBJ2-7; the table's TRBD2 call for D was not verified on the DNA. TRBV21-1 is a pseudogene locus. The CDR3 contains 14 residues. This CDR3 reads CASSKEPENYEQYF. The CDR3 DNA sequence: TGTGCCAGCAGCAAAGAGCCGGAGAACTACGAGCAGTACTTC.

The chain carries TRBV30 and TRBJ2-7, with TRBD2 as a possible D gene (6 bases). The CDR3 has 12 amino acids. Germline V CDR1 and CDR2: GTSNPN, SVGIG (reference sequence). Trimming took off 2 bases at V and 7 bases at J, with 12 bases between the two ends. CDR3 sequence (DNA): TGTGCCTGGAGTAGCAGCGGGCAAGAGCAGTACTTC. Its protein is CAWSSSGQEQYF.

This clone was recorded only once. Different DNA sequences within this sample yield the same CDR3. The chain combines TRBV29-1 with TRBJ2-3, with 11 bases fitting TRBD2. Germline-derived CDR1 and CDR2 are SQVTM and ANQGSEA. The CDR3 is 14 residues long. Trimming removed 4 bases from V and 0 bases from J; junction bases left unmatched: 0. CDR3 protein: CSVGLAGSTDTQYF. The CDR3 region has the DNA TGCAGCGTTGGACTAGCGGGGAGCACAGATACGCAGTATTTT.

To note about this clone: This sample also contains other DNA sequences that code for the same CDR3. The V call is TRBV27, the J call TRBJ2-7, with D unresolved. The CDR3 runs to 13 residues. V lost 2 bases to trimming and J lost 2 bases, with 7 bases between them. The germline V gene has CDR1 MNHEY and CDR2 SMNVEV (reference sequence). CDR3 in amino acids: CASSLRPPYEQYF. DNA for the CDR3: TGTGCCAGCAGTTTACGCCCCCCCTACGAGCAGTACTTC.

The chain links TRBV28 to TRBJ2-5; 8 nucleotides agree with TRBD2. With the DNA end fitting TRBJ2-7 better, the J assignment may be wrong. CDR3 size: 16 residues. Germline values: CDR1 MDHEN, CDR2 SYDVKM. For the CDR3, the DNA is TGTGCCAGCAGTTTATGGGCTAGCGGGCTGGGCTACGAGCAGTACTTC. Translated, it gives CASSLWASGLGYEQYF.

As regards this clone: The same CDR3 can be traced to other DNA sequences in this sample. The chain uses TRBV28 and TRBJ2-3; D is undetermined. V lost 2 bases and J 5 bases, leaving 5 bases between the germline ends. The germline CDR1 and CDR2 sequences are MDHEN and SYDVKM. The length of the CDR3 is 12 residues. The CDR3 bases are TGTGCCAGCAGTTTAGGTCTAGATACGCAGTATTTT. This gives the protein CASSLGLDTQYF.

This clone was counted once. The chain has TRBV7-9 and TRBJ2-3; perhaps TRBD2 as D (5 bases). This CDR3 contains 17 residues. Germline CDR1 reads SEHNR; CDR2 reads FQNEAQ (reference sequence). Trimming took 1 base from V and 3 from J, leaving 17 bases between them. This CDR3 is CASSLGGEGPMTDTQYF. The CDR3 region has the DNA TGTGCCAGCAGCTTAGGGGGAGAAGGCCCGATGACAGATACGCAGTATTTT.

The count of this clone is one. V and J are TRBV7-9 and TRBJ2-1, with D perhaps TRBD1 (6 bases). The germline V and J ends were trimmed by 3 bases and 4 bases, with 10 bases remaining between them. Germline CDR1 reads SEHNR; CDR2 reads FQNEAQ (reference sequence). The CDR3 contains 14 residues. The CDR3 DNA sequence: TGTGCCAGCAGCTTGCAAGGACAGTACAATGAGCAGTTCTTC. This sequence encodes CASSLQGQYNEQFF.

The genes are TRBV28 and TRBJ1-2; TRBD1 matches 7 bases. The germline V gene encodes CDR1 MDHEN and CDR2 SYDVKM. With V trimmed by 6 bases and J by 5 bases, 9 bases remained unmatched. The CDR3 has 14 amino acids. The CDR3: CASRRAGGVYGYTF. The CDR3 DNA follows: TGTGCCAGCAGGCGAGCAGGGGGGGTTTATGGCTACACCTTC.

This chain links TRBV5-1 with TRBJ2-1; D remains ambiguous. CDR3 size: 12 residues. Germline CDR1 and CDR2: SGHRS and YFSETQ. Trimming removed 2 bases at V and 7 bases at J, with 7 bases between. CDR3 protein: CASSLSHNEQFF. The CDR3 DNA reads TGCGCCAGCAGCTTATCCCATAATGAGCAGTTCTTC. Filled out from reference TRBV5-1 and TRBJ2-1, the complete variable domain reads KAGVTQTPRYLIKTRGQQVTLSCSPISGHRSVSWYQQTPGQGLQFLFEYFSETQRNKGNFPGRFSGRQFSNSRSEMNVSTLELGDSALYLCASSLSHNEQFFGPGTRLTVL.